A selection of T cell receptor beta chains follows, all from one sample in a study of cytomegalovirus exposure and HLA in healthy donors. Libraries were prepared by immunoSEQ multiplex PCR; TCRdb keeps only in-frame clonotypes and omits some of them. The data show 60,000 to 75,000 clones, about 84% seen once. What was sequenced was PBMCs. These receptors were collected from a man in his late teens or twenties in good health and CMV-seropositive. The conserved cysteine and the conserved F or W are not part of the CDR3 here.

J	V	length	CDR3
TRBJ1-1	TRBV30	11	AMVPGGKTEAF
TRBJ1-5	TRBV30	12	AWKVGGLEGPQH
TRBJ1-2	TRBV28	11	ASSFPRGDGYT
TRBJ1-2	TRBV6-1	13	ASTVGQVVPHGYT
TRBJ1-2	TRBV10-2	11	ASSETANYGYT
TRBJ1-5	TRBV19	10	ASRRPNQPQH
TRBJ1-5	TRBV6-1	13	ASSERRDRDQPQH
TRBJ1-2	TRBV7-9	16	ASSYQLQSDIRRGGYT
TRBJ1-1	TRBV30	13	AWRPKPGREVGAF
TRBJ1-4	TRBV7-9	12	ASSTGQPYEKLF
TRBJ2-3	TRBV5-4	14	ASSRLAGGQEDTQY
TRBJ1-2	TRBV10-1	10	ASSEDSYGYT
TRBJ2-7	TRBV30	12	AWSRGTAFYEQY
TRBJ1-3	TRBV30	12	AWSRGSSGNTIY
TRBJ2-3	TRBV25-1	14	ASSEVSGGPLDTQY
TRBJ1-1	TRBV11-2	13	ASSLVPLTGSEAF
TRBJ1-1	TRBV30	10	ACGHPNTEAF
TRBJ1-5	TRBV9	12	ASSGGDSNQPQH
TRBJ1-1	TRBV5-1	12	ASSLGTDPTEAF
TRBJ1-1	TRBV30	9	ASWGGTEAF
TRBJ2-5	TRBV7-2	11	ASSSTLPETQY
TRBJ2-7	TRBV7-8	15	ASSREATDSVSYEQY
TRBJ2-1	TRBV4-1	11	ASSQARGGEQF
TRBJ2-1	TRBV29-1	11	SVVGDRGNEQF
TRBJ2-6	TRBV5-1	14	ASSSRPGSGANVLT
TRBJ2-1	TRBV20-1	9	SAKKLVEQF
TRBJ1-2	TRBV28	11	ASSPTNNYGYT
TRBJ2-5	TRBV10-2	11	ASRKRGGETQY
TRBJ2-5	TRBV30	10	AWSVGGETQY
TRBJ1-2	TRBV10-3	11	AISESDSYGYT